The table lists the clone carrying this T cell receptor (beta chain) with a few counts. This entry is derived from a study of human T cells and chemical hapten exposure. Study-wide context: Patches with 0.01% DPC went on the upper back, and the tests were read at 6 days.

Using its own MiXCR run on the RACE reads, TCRdb lists one record per CDR3 protein. The sample gives approximately 340,000 distinct CDR3 sequences, around 7% of which show up once; less than 10% is in the top ten. Time point indicated: patch test 1, 2 weeks after DPC sensitization. Treatment in this sample: therapeutic diphenylcyclopropenone sensitization with weekly scalp DPC. The drawing of blood occurred before each patch test was applied. Non-pregnant alopecia patients aged 18 to 70, suitable for DPC therapy. The sequence came from a young woman with alopecia areata. Some clones in this sample may be carry-over from other donors' samples. The material sequenced was whole blood, taken in connection with sensitization to the hapten diphenylcyclopropenone (DPC).

As DNA, the CDR3 is TGTGCCAGCAGCCCCAACGGACAGAGACAAGAGACCCAGTACTTC. It encodes CASSPNGQRQETQYF. The V gene is TRBV5-4, the J gene TRBJ2-5; tentative D call: TRBD1 (6 bases). V lost 4 bases, J lost 2 bases, and 15 bases lay in between. This CDR3 spans 15 amino acids. Per germline, CDR1 SGHNT and CDR2 YYREEE (reference sequence).